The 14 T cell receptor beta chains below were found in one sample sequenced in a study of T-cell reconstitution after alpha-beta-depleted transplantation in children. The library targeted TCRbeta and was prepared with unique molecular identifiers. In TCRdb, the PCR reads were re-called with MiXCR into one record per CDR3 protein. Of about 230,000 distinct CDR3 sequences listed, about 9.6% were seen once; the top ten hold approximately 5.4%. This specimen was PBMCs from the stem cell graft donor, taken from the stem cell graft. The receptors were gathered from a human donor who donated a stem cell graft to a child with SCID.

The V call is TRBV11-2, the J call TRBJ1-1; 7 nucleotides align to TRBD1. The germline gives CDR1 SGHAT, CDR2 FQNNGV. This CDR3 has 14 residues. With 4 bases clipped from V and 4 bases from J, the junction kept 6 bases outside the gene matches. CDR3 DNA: TGTGCCAGCAGCTACCGACAGGGAGGCACTGAAGCTTTCTTT. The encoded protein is CASSYRQGGTEAFF.

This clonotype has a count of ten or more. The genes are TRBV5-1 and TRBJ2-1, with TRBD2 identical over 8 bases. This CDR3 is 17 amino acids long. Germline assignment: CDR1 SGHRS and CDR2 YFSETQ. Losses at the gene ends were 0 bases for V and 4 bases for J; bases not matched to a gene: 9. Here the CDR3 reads CASSLGRGGTLYNEQFF. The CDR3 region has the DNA TGCGCCAGCAGCTTGGGCCGGGGGGGGACATTATACAATGAGCAGTTCTTC.

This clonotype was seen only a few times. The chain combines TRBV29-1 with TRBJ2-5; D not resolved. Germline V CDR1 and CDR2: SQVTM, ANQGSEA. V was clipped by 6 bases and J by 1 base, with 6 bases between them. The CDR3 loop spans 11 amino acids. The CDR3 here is CSVNSQETQYF. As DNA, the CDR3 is TGCAGCGTGAACAGCCAAGAGACCCAGTACTTC.

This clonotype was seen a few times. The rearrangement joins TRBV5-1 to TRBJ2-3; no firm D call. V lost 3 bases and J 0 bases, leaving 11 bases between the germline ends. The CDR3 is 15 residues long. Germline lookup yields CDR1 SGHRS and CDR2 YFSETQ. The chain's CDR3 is CASSWKAGSTDTQYF. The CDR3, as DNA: TGCGCCAGCAGCTGGAAGGCAGGCAGCACAGATACGCAGTATTTT. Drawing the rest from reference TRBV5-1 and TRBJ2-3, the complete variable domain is KAGVTQTPRYLIKTRGQQVTLSCSPISGHRSVSWYQQTPGQGLQFLFEYFSETQRNKGNFPGRFSGRQFSNSRSEMNVSTLELGDSALYLCASSWKAGSTDTQYFGPGTRLTVL.

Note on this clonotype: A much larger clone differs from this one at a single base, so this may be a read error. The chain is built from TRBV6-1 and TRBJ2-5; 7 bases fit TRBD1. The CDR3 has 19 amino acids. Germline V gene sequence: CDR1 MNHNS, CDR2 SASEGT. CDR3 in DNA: TGTGGCAGCAGTGAAGCGCTTTCCCCGGCACGAACAGGGGAAGAGACCCAGTACTTC. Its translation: CGSSEALSPARTGEETQYF.

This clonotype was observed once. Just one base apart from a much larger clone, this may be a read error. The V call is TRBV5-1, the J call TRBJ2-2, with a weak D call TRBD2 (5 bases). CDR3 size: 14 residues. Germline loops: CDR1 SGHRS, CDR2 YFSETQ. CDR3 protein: CASGFTRNTGELFF. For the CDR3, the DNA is TGCGCCAGCGGCTTTACTAGAAACACCGGGGAGCTGTTTTTT.

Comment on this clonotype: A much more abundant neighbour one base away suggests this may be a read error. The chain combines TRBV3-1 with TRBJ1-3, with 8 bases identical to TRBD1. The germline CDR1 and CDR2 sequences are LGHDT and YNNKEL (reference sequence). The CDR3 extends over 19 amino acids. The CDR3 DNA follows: TGTGCCTGCAGTCCGATCCGGGACAGGATGCCCCGGGCTGGAAACACCATATATTTT. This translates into CACSPIRDRMPRAGNTIYF.

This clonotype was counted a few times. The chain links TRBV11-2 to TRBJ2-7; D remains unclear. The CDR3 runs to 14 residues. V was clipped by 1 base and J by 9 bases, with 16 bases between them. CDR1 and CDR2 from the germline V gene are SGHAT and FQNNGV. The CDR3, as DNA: TGTGCCAGCAGCTTAGGGCTAGTCGGCCTTGGGCAGTACTTC. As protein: CASSLGLVGLGQYF.

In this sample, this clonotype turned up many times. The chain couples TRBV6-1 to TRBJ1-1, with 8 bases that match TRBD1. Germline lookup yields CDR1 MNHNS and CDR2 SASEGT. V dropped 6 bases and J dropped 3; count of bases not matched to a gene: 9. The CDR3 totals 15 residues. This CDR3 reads CASRDRQGPYTEAFF. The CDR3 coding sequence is TGTGCCAGCAGGGACCGACAGGGGCCATACACTGAAGCTTTCTTT.

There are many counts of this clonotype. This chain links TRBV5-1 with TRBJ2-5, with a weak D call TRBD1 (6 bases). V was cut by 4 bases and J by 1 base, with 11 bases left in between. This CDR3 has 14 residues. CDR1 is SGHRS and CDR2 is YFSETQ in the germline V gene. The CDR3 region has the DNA TGCGCCAGCAGCCTCAGACAGGTCCAAGAGACCCAGTACTTC. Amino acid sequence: CASSLRQVQETQYF. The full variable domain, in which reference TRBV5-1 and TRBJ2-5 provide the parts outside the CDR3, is KAGVTQTPRYLIKTRGQQVTLSCSPISGHRSVSWYQQTPGQGLQFLFEYFSETQRNKGNFPGRFSGRQFSNSRSEMNVSTLELGDSALYLCASSLRQVQETQYFGPGTRLLVL.

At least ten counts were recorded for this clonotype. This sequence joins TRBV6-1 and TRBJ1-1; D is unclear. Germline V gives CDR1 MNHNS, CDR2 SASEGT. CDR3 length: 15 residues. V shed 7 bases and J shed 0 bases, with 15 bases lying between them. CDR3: CASKAGTLMNTEAFF. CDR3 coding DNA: TGTGCCAGCAAGGCAGGAACCTTGATGAACACTGAAGCTTTCTTT.

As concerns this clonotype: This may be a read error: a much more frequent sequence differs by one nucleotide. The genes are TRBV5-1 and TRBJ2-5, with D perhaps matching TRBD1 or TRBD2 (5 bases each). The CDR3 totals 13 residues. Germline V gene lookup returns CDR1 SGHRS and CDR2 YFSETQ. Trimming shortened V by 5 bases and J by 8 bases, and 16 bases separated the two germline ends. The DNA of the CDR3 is TGCGCCAGCAGATTTAGCGTAGGGGACACCCAGTACTTC. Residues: CASRFSVGDTQYF.

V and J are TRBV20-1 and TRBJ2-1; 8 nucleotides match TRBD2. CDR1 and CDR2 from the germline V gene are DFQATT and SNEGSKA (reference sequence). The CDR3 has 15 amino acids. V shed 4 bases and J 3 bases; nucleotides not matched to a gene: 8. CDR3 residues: CSAIGSGGRYNEQFF. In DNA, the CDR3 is TGCAGTGCTATCGGAAGCGGGGGCCGCTACAATGAGCAGTTCTTC.

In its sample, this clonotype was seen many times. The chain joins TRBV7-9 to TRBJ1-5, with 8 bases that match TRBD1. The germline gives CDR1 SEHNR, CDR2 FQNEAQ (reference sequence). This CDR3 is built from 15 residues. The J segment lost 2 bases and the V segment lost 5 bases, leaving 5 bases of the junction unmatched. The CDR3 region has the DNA TGTGCCAGCAGCGGGTCAGGGGGCGGCAATCAGCCCCAGCATTTT. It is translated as CASSGSGGGNQPQHF.